Each of the 12 T cell receptor beta chains below was sequenced from the same sample in a study of cytomegalovirus exposure and HLA in healthy donors. Amplification used 60 Vbeta primers and 13 Jbeta primers. The table came from immunoSEQ multiplex PCR; TCRdb's copy has only in-frame clones and leaves some out. Counted here are more than 85,000 clones, approximately 72% occurring once; the ten biggest clones make up around 2.1%. Sequenced sample: PBMCs. These receptors originate from a young man in good health and CMV-seronegative.

The chain links TRBV10-1 to TRBJ2-7, with 12 positions matching TRBD2. Germline V gene sequence: CDR1 WNHNN, CDR2 SYGVQD (reference sequence). The junction had 9 bases not matched to a gene; V was cut back by 8 bases and J by 4 bases. This CDR3 contains 15 residues. The CDR3 coding sequence is TGCGCCAGCTTTACTAGCGGGAGGAGTCAATACGAGCAGTACTTC. This gives the protein CASFTSGRSQYEQYF.

The V and J genes are TRBV10-1 and TRBJ2-1; 11 bases line up with TRBD2. The J segment lost 5 bases and the V segment lost 6 bases, leaving 12 bases of the junction unmatched. This CDR3 has 17 residues. The V gene's germline CDR1 is WNHNN and CDR2 SYGVQD (reference sequence). Written as DNA, the CDR3 is TGCGCCAGCAGCTCTATAGGGACTAGCGGTACAAACAATGAGCAGTTCTTC. Encoded protein: CASSSIGTSGTNNEQFF.

This clone was detected a few times. J is TRBJ1-1 and V is TRBV6-1; D gene ambiguous. CDR1 MNHNS and CDR2 SASEGT come from the germline V gene. V was clipped by 8 bases and J by 1 base, with 11 bases between them. The CDR3 consists of 13 residues. CDR3 amino acids: CASLMYGNTEAFF. CDR3 sequence (DNA): TGTGCCAGCCTGATGTACGGGAACACTGAAGCTTTCTTT.

This chain connects TRBV6-1 to TRBJ1-1; D remains unclear. The V gene lost 5 bases and the J gene lost 0 bases, with 7 bases spanning the gap. Germline CDR1 and CDR2: MNHNS and SASEGT. CDR3 size: 13 residues. DNA of the CDR3: TGTGCCAGCAGTTTCAGCGTGAACACTGAAGCTTTCTTT. Protein product: CASSFSVNTEAFF.

V is TRBV5-1 and J is TRBJ2-5; TRBD1 agrees at 8 bases. The J segment lost 3 bases and the V segment lost 6 bases, leaving 7 bases of the junction unmatched. Germline V lookup: CDR1 SGHRS, CDR2 YFSETQ. The CDR3 length is 14 residues. The CDR3 loop is CASKGTGGEETQYF. The CDR3 region has the DNA TGCGCCAGCAAAGGGACAGGAGGGGAAGAGACCCAGTACTTC.

CDR3 nucleotide sequence: TGTGCCAGCAGCCAAGGCTGGGACAGTGCAACTAATGAAAAACTGTTTTTT. Its translation: CASSQGWDSATNEKLFF. The chain uses TRBV4-2 and TRBJ1-4, with 7 bases lining up with TRBD1. The CDR3 spans 17 residues. Germline V gene data show CDR1 as LGHNA and CDR2 as YNFKEQ. The V segment lost 1 base and the J segment 0 bases; nucleotides outside the gene matches: 5.

The chain has TRBV28 and TRBJ2-6; D might be TRBD1 (5 bases). The V and J ends lost 5 bases and 0 bases respectively, with 5 bases between them. Germline V gene lookup returns CDR1 MDHEN and CDR2 SYDVKM. The CDR3 is 14 residues long. In DNA form, the CDR3 reads TGTGCCAGCAGTGACAGCTCTGGGGCCAACGTCCTGACTTTC. It specifies CASSDSSGANVLTF.

The chain recombines TRBV7-3 with TRBJ2-3; weak D call: TRBD2 (5 bases). The CDR3 is made up of 15 amino acids. The V and J ends lost 5 bases and 4 bases respectively, with 16 bases between them. Germline CDR1 SGHTA, CDR2 FQGTGA. CDR3 nucleotide sequence: TGTGCCAGCAGCCCCTCCCGGGGTAGGTCAGATACGCAGTATTTT. Amino acids: CASSPSRGRSDTQYF.

A few counts support this clone. V gene TRBV5-1 combines with J gene TRBJ1-3; D is unclear. From germline, CDR1 is SGHRS and CDR2 YFSETQ. V lost 1 base and J 2 bases, leaving 16 bases between the germline ends. The CDR3 is made up of 17 amino acids. CDR3: CASSLNAPGVTGNTIYF. CDR3 DNA sequence: TGCGCCAGCAGCTTGAACGCACCGGGAGTCACTGGAAACACCATATATTTT.

This clone turned up a few times. The chain recombines TRBV6-1 with TRBJ2-1; D is possibly TRBD2 (6 bases). The CDR3 contains 15 residues. Germline CDR1 MNHNS, CDR2 SASEGT. V lost 6 bases to trimming and J lost 4 bases, with 16 bases between them. CDR3 sequence reads: CASRGRESPYNEQFF. CDR3 DNA sequence: TGTGCCAGCAGGGGCCGGGAGTCCCCTTACAATGAGCAGTTCTTC.

This sequence joins TRBV10-3 and TRBJ2-5, with 8 bases lining up with TRBD2. V lost 9 bases, J lost 5 bases, and 8 bases stayed unmatched. CDR3 length equals 13 residues. Germline lookup yields CDR1 ENHRY and CDR2 SYGVKD. The CDR3 DNA reads TGTGCCATGGGGACTAGTGGTAGCGAGACCCAGTACTTC. Translated, it gives CAMGTSGSETQYF.

The rearrangement links TRBV28 to TRBJ2-7; 9 bases line up with TRBD1. The CDR3 consists of 16 residues. With 6 bases clipped from V and 6 bases from J, the junction kept 15 bases outside the gene matches. The germline V gene encodes CDR1 MDHEN and CDR2 SYDVKM. DNA for the CDR3: TGTGCCAGCAGAAGATTTCCCGGGACAGGGTTCGCCGAGCAGTACTTC. Translating it yields CASRRFPGTGFAEQYF.